Following are 30 T cell receptor beta chains from one sample sequenced in a study of cytomegalovirus exposure and HLA in healthy donors. PCR involved 60 Vbeta and 13 Jbeta primers. Sequencing was performed with immunoSEQ multiplex PCR; in TCRdb, only in-frame clones are kept and a portion is missing. The sample data list 130,000 or so clones. Material for sequencing was PBMCs. These receptors were collected from a woman aged 40 to 50 in good health and CMV-seronegative.

The rearrangement links TRBV6-1 to TRBJ2-3; TRBD1 aligns across 9 bases. The germline V gene has CDR1 MNHNS and CDR2 SASEGT. The CDR3 is 14 residues long. The V gene end was trimmed by 5 bases and the J gene end by 3 bases; junction bases not matched to a gene: 3. CDR3 sequence: CASSSTGGTDTQYF. The CDR3 DNA reads as TGTGCCAGCAGTTCGACAGGGGGTACAGATACGCAGTATTTT.

This rearrangement joins TRBV4-1 to TRBJ2-7, with D uncertain. Between the trimmed V and J ends, which lost 3 bases and 0 bases, there was a span of 9 bases. Germline CDR1 and CDR2: MGHRA and YSYEKL. This CDR3 is 14 amino acids long. CDR3 residues: CASSHPLLSYEQYF. The CDR3 region has the DNA TGCGCCAGCAGCCATCCCCTCCTCTCCTACGAGCAGTACTTC.

The gene calls are TRBV6-4 and TRBJ1-5; D might be TRBD1 (5 bases). CDR3 length: 13 residues. CDR1 and CDR2 from the germline V gene are MRHNA and SNTAGT. V gave up 2 bases and J gave up 4 bases, with 6 bases separating them. In DNA, the CDR3 is TGTGCCAGCAGTGACAGGGGAAATCAGCCCCAGCATTTT. The encoded protein is CASSDRGNQPQHF.

The CDR3 sequence: CASSQGLTNTEAFF. CDR3 sequence (DNA): TGTGCCAGCAGCCAAGGCTTGACTAACACTGAAGCTTTCTTT. V gene TRBV4-2 combines with J gene TRBJ1-1; no definite D call. Germline values: CDR1 LGHNA, CDR2 YNFKEQ. The CDR3 spans 14 residues. V shed 1 base and J shed 2 bases, with 8 bases lying between them.

The genes are TRBV10-3 and TRBJ1-5; TRBD1 matches 10 bases. CDR1 ENHRY and CDR2 SYGVKD come from the germline V gene. Trimming removed 3 bases from V and 2 bases from J; junction bases left unmatched: 7. CDR3 length: 17 residues. CDR3 loop: CAISDRQGAKGNQPQHF. In nucleotides, the CDR3 is TGTGCCATCAGTGACAGACAGGGGGCTAAAGGCAATCAGCCCCAGCATTTT.

The chain joins TRBV18 to TRBJ1-5; D uncertain. Trimming cost V 2 bases and J 6 bases, with 8 bases left between them. Germline CDR1 is KGHSH and CDR2 is LQKENI. This CDR3 is 13 amino acids long. The CDR3 loop is CASSPSLSQPQHF. In DNA form, the CDR3 reads TGTGCCAGCTCACCATCGCTTAGTCAGCCCCAGCATTTT.

This chain connects TRBV6-5 to TRBJ2-5; 7 nucleotides match TRBD2. CDR1 is MNHEY and CDR2 is SVGAGI in the germline V gene. The trim removed 4 bases at V and 4 bases at J, leaving 6 bases unmatched. CDR3 length: 14 residues. CDR3 in DNA: TGTGCCAGCAGTTCCACCAGGGAGGGAGAGACCCAGTACTTC. Translated, it gives CASSSTREGETQYF.

The rearrangement uses TRBV11-1 and TRBJ2-5; 11 bases agree with TRBD2. Trimming cost V 5 bases and J 3 bases; bases outside gene matches: 8. CDR3 length equals 16 residues. Germline V gene sequence: CDR1 SGHAT, CDR2 FQDESV (reference sequence). The CDR3, as DNA: TGTGCCAGCAGCCTAAGACTAGCGGGGATGAAAGAGACCCAGTACTTC. This codes for CASSLRLAGMKETQYF.

The chain couples TRBV9 to TRBJ1-5; D is possibly TRBD1 (6 bases). Trimming shortened V by 4 bases and J by 2 bases, and 10 bases separated the two germline ends. There are 14 residues in the CDR3. Germline loops: CDR1 SGDLS, CDR2 YYNGEE. The CDR3 nucleotides read TGTGCCAGCAGCCCCTCAGGGGGCAATCAGCCCCAGCATTTT. Residues: CASSPSGGNQPQHF.

The chain carries TRBV2 and TRBJ1-1; D is perhaps TRBD1 (5 bases). Germline loops: CDR1 SNHLY, CDR2 FYNNEI. The CDR3 has 11 residues. Trimming left V 5 bases short and J 7 bases short, with 8 bases between. This CDR3 reads CASSPQVEAFF. The CDR3 coding sequence is TGTGCCAGCAGTCCACAGGTTGAAGCTTTCTTT.

The rearrangement joins TRBV5-6 to TRBJ2-3, with D hard to call. V lost 4 bases, J lost 1 base, and 10 bases lay in between. This CDR3 spans 14 amino acids. Germline V gene lookup returns CDR1 SGHDT and CDR2 YYEEEE. CDR3 in DNA: TGTGCCAGCAGCGCAGGTCCCCGCACAGATACGCAGTATTTT. Translated, it gives CASSAGPRTDTQYF. The complete variable domain, with remaining parts taken from reference TRBV5-6 and TRBJ2-3, reads DAGVTQSPTHLIKTRGQQVTLRCSPKSGHDTVSWYQQALGQGPQFIFQYYEEEERQRGNFPDRFSGHQFPNYSSELNVNALLLGDSALYLCASSAGPRTDTQYFGPGTRLTVL.

This chain uses TRBV6-5 with TRBJ1-6, with 7 positions matching TRBD1. The CDR3 contains 14 residues. Germline values: CDR1 MNHEY, CDR2 SVGAGI. J lost 7 bases, V lost 7 bases, and 7 bases had no gene match. In DNA, the CDR3 is TGTGCCAGCACCCCGACAGGGTCAAATTCACCCCTCCACTTT. Protein: CASTPTGSNSPLHF.

This rearrangement joins TRBV28 to TRBJ2-7; TRBD2 agrees at 13 bases. This CDR3 region has 15 residues. With 4 bases clipped from V and 3 bases from J, the junction kept 3 bases outside the gene matches. Germline CDR1 MDHEN, CDR2 SYDVKM. CDR3 nucleotides: TGTGCCAGCAGTTCGACTAGCGGGGGGCTCTACGAGCAGTACGTC. It specifies CASSSTSGGLYEQYV.

This chain links TRBV6-4 with TRBJ2-1; 12 positions agree with TRBD2. V shed 0 bases and J 6 bases; nucleotides not matched to a gene: 3. The germline V gene encodes CDR1 MRHNA and CDR2 SNTAGT. The CDR3 runs 16 residues. CDR3 sequence: CASSDSASGGANEQFF. The CDR3 DNA is TGTGCCAGCAGTGACTCAGCTAGCGGGGGGGCCAATGAGCAGTTCTTC.

The genes are TRBV28 and TRBJ1-3; D perhaps matches TRBD1 (6 bases). This CDR3 comprises 15 residues. The V and J ends lost 3 bases and 2 bases respectively, with 11 bases between them. Germline CDR1 is MDHEN and CDR2 is SYDVKM. The chain's CDR3 is CASSFPTGTGNTIYF. The CDR3 bases are TGTGCCAGCAGTTTTCCCACAGGGACTGGAAACACCATATATTTT.

Comments on this clone: One end of the junction fails to match germline, which may point to a read error. V gene TRBV7-7 combines with J gene TRBJ2-2; tentatively, D is TRBD2 (5 bases). This CDR3 is 14 amino acids long. Germline lookup yields CDR1 SSHAT and CDR2 FNYEAQ (reference sequence). CDR3 protein: CASSLERGTGELFF. CDR3 sequence (DNA): TGTGCTAGCAGCTTAGAACGCGGGACCGGGGAGCTGTTTTTT.

This sequence joins TRBV4-3 and TRBJ2-2; 8 bases fit TRBD1. The V and J ends lost 1 base and 2 bases, in that order; junction bases with no gene match: 3. The CDR3 loop spans 16 amino acids. Germline V gene data show CDR1 as LGHNA and CDR2 as YSLEER. The CDR3 sequence is CASSQATGANTGELFF. The CDR3 nucleotides are TGCGCCAGCAGCCAAGCGACAGGGGCAAACACCGGGGAGCTGTTTTTT.

V and J are TRBV28 and TRBJ1-2, with D possibly matching TRBD1 (6 bases). V was trimmed by 1 base and J by 8 bases, leaving 14 bases between them. Germline-derived CDR1 and CDR2 are MDHEN and SYDVKM. This CDR3 has 14 residues. For the CDR3, the DNA is TGTGCCAGCAGTTTATTCCAGGGGCAGGGCGGCTACACCTTC. Its translation: CASSLFQGQGGYTF.

The chain combines TRBV9 with TRBJ1-2, with 9 bases matching TRBD1. CDR1 SGDLS and CDR2 YYNGEE come from the germline V gene. The CDR3 runs to 15 residues. V lost 0 bases, J lost 3 bases, and 3 bases stayed unmatched. The CDR3 DNA is TGTGCCAGCAGCGTAGGACAGGGGGTTGACTATGGCTACACCTTC. This codes for CASSVGQGVDYGYTF.

The genes are TRBV6-4 and TRBJ2-3; 7 bases map to TRBD2. Trimming at V came to 4 bases and at J to 8 bases, leaving 6 bases not matched to a gene. The CDR3 runs 13 residues. Germline-derived CDR1 and CDR2 are MRHNA and SNTAGT. CDR3 bases: TGTGCCAGCAGTGTGGGAGGGTTCGGTACGCAGTATTTT. It codes for CASSVGGFGTQYF.

The chain has TRBV6-5 and TRBJ2-3, with TRBD2 as a possible D gene (5 bases). The germline CDR1 and CDR2 sequences are MNHEY and SVGAGI. This CDR3 contains 15 residues. V lost 6 bases, J lost 1 base, and 14 bases lay in between. CDR3 region: CASSPREGGTDTQYF. CDR3 bases: TGTGCCAGCAGCCCAAGAGAGGGCGGCACAGATACGCAGTATTTT.

CDR3 DNA: TGTGCCAGCAGCCGCGGATACGAGCAGTACGTC. Translated: CASSRGYEQYV. The chain links TRBV6-1 to TRBJ2-7, with no clear D. In germline, CDR1 is MNHNS, CDR2 SASEGT. V shed 6 bases and J shed 4 bases, with 7 bases lying between them. The CDR3 runs 11 residues.

The chain is built from TRBV19 and TRBJ1-1, with 11 positions matching TRBD1. V shed 2 bases and J 8 bases; nucleotides not matched to a gene: 7. CDR3 length: 15 amino acids. Germline V gives CDR1 LNHDA, CDR2 SQIVND (reference sequence). CDR3 sequence reads: CASSITRDRGAEAFF. CDR3 in DNA: TGTGCCAGTAGTATAACCCGGGACAGGGGGGCGGAAGCTTTCTTT.

The chain couples TRBV5-3 to TRBJ1-2; 7 bases are a match to TRBD1. TRBV5-3 has ORF status, its function being uncertain. CDR3 size: 14 residues. V shed 4 bases, J shed 2 bases, and the junction held 5 bases outside the gene matches. The CDR3 is CARSQGQLNYGYTF. CDR3 bases: TGTGCCAGAAGCCAGGGACAGCTCAACTATGGCTACACCTTC.

V gene TRBV9 combines with J gene TRBJ1-2, with D unclear. The germline V and J ends were trimmed by 0 bases and 5 bases, with 5 bases remaining between them. The CDR3 loop spans 12 amino acids. Germline V gene sequence: CDR1 SGDLS, CDR2 YYNGEE. As DNA, the CDR3 is TGTGCCAGCAGCGTAGTCAGATATGGCTACACCTTC. Its protein product is CASSVVRYGYTF.

The rearrangement uses TRBV5-1 and TRBJ2-5; D unresolved. The V gene's germline CDR1 is SGHRS and CDR2 YFSETQ. The CDR3 extends over 12 amino acids. The ends were cut back, 1 base at V and 5 bases at J, with 6 bases in the middle. CDR3 sequence (DNA): TGCGCCAGCAGCTTGCCCCGGGAGACCCAGTACTTC. Residues: CASSLPRETQYF. The full variable domain, with the rest looked up from reference TRBV5-1 and TRBJ2-5, is KAGVTQTPRYLIKTRGQQVTLSCSPISGHRSVSWYQQTPGQGLQFLFEYFSETQRNKGNFPGRFSGRQFSNSRSEMNVSTLELGDSALYLCASSLPRETQYFGPGTRLLVL.

The chain combines TRBV7-2 with TRBJ2-1; 8 bases match TRBD2. The CDR3 has 17 residues. The germline V gene encodes CDR1 SGHTA and CDR2 FQGNSA. The V and J ends lost 1 base and 3 bases, in that order; junction bases with no gene match: 8. CDR3 sequence reads: CASSLEFAGLGYNEQFF. CDR3 in DNA: TGTGCCAGCAGCTTAGAGTTCGCGGGACTAGGCTACAATGAGCAGTTCTTC. Filled out from reference TRBV7-2 and TRBJ2-1, the complete variable domain reads GAGVSQSPSNKVTEKGKDVELRCDPISGHTALYWYRQSLGQGLEFLIYFQGNSAPDKSGLPSDRFSAERTGGSVSTLTIQRTQQEDSAVYLCASSLEFAGLGYNEQFFGPGTRLTVL.

This chain connects TRBV6-6 to TRBJ1-3, with TRBD1 identical over 7 bases. There are 15 residues in the CDR3. V was clipped by 6 bases and J by 3 bases; unmatched bases: 8. Germline CDR1 MNHNY, CDR2 SVGAGI (reference sequence). The CDR3 sequence: CASRTPGGFGNTIYF. The DNA of the CDR3 is TGTGCCAGCAGGACCCCAGGGGGGTTTGGAAACACCATATATTTT.

The J gene is TRBJ1-2, the V gene TRBV5-1, with D possibly TRBD1 on 5 matching bases. V lost 2 bases and J lost 0, with 11 bases in between. Germline values: CDR1 SGHRS, CDR2 YFSETQ. This CDR3 comprises 15 residues. Here the CDR3 reads CASSLTGAANYGYTF. CDR3 coding DNA: TGCGCCAGCAGCTTAACAGGTGCTGCTAACTATGGCTACACCTTC.

The chain uses TRBV18 and TRBJ1-2, with 9 positions matching TRBD1. This CDR3 comprises 15 residues. V gave up 2 bases and J gave up 7 bases; unmatched junction bases: 8. Germline lookup yields CDR1 KGHSH and CDR2 LQKENI. The CDR3 DNA is TGTGCCAGCTCACCAGGGGACAGGGAGGAAGGTGGCTACACCTTC. It yields the protein CASSPGDREEGGYTF.